This passage covers 2 T cell receptor beta chains from one sample sequenced in a study of shared clonotypes between healthy human individuals. The assay was immunoSEQ multiplex PCR, and TCRdb's table has in-frame clones only and misses some. The profile shows over 1.4 million clones, 95% to 97% of them singletons. Sample: naive CD4+ T cells sorted from blood. Subset meaning: CD45RA+ positively selected. These receptors were collected from a man aged 30-40 years in good health.

The chain joins TRBV6-5 to TRBJ2-3; D is undetermined. Trimming shortened V by 2 bases and J by 8 bases, and 8 bases separated the two germline ends. Per the germline V gene, CDR1 is MNHEY and CDR2 is SVGAGI. This CDR3 comprises 12 residues. The CDR3 loop is CASSYGRSTQYF. The CDR3 DNA reads TGTGCCAGCAGTTACGGTCGATCTACGCAGTATTTT.

The rearrangement uses TRBV5-4 and TRBJ2-7; the D gene is possibly TRBD1 (6 bases). The germline CDR1 and CDR2 sequences are SGHNT and YYREEE (reference sequence). V lost 6 bases and J lost 0, with 10 bases in between. The CDR3 loop spans 13 amino acids. The CDR3, as DNA: TGTGCCAGCACCTTACAGGGCTCCTACGAGCAGTACTTC. It specifies CASTLQGSYEQYF.